Listed below are T cell receptor beta chains from one sample, sequenced in a study of T-cell reconstitution after alpha-beta-depleted transplantation in children. TCRdb itself ran the PCR reads through MiXCR, one entry per CDR3 protein. The table has around 450,000 distinct CDR3 sequences, 15% to 20% seen once; the top ten hold roughly 29%. The sample consisted of PBMCs, mostly from graft donor cells, taken 360 days after TCRalphabeta/CD19-depleted stem cell transplant. The receptor set was obtained from a boy under two years old who had a stem cell transplant for Wiskott-Aldrich syndrome, so the T cells may come from the graft donor. Each CDR3 is given with its conserved first and last residue. The D gene is left open where the match is weak. A row's size may be missing; if present it is once, few, many or a size class.

D,J,size,V,DNA,CDR3
NA,TRBJ2-7,NA,TRBV5-1,TGCGCCAGCAGCTTGGGGGCAGGGTTAAACGAGCAGTACTTC,CASSLGAGLNEQYF
TRBD2,TRBJ2-3,many,TRBV29-1,TGCAGCGTTGAGATAGCGGGCCTCTCTAAGGGCACGCAGTATTTT,CSVEIAGLSKGTQYF
TRBD2,TRBJ2-3,NA,TRBV5-1,TGCGCCAGCAGCTTGGCGGGACTAGAGAAGGAGTATTTT,CASSLAGLEKEYF
TRBD2,TRBJ2-1,few,TRBV20-1,TGCAGTGCTAGAGGATTAGCGGGAGTTCTTGCAGATGAGCAGTTCTTC,CSARGLAGVLADEQFF
NA,TRBJ2-7,few,TRBV6-1,TGTGCCAGCAGTGACAGGGGAGGGGTGTGGAACGAGCAGTACTTC,CASSDRGGVWNEQYF
NA,TRBJ2-1,many,TRBV29-1,TGCAGCGCAAATGGGGGGTTTTCCTACAATGAGCAGTTCTTC,CSANGGFSYNEQFF
TRBD2,TRBJ2-1,few,TRBV20-1,TGCAGTGCTAGTCCCCTAGCGGGAGGATCCTACAATGAGCAGTTCTTC,CSASPLAGGSYNEQFF
NA,TRBJ1-1,many,TRBV5-1,TGCGCCAGCAGACGAGGGGAGAACACTGAAGCTTTCTTT,CASRRGENTEAFF
TRBD1,TRBJ2-5,many,TRBV5-1,TGCGCCAGCAGCCTTCTCGGGACAGTAGAAGAGACCCAGTACTTC,CASSLLGTVEETQYF
TRBD2,TRBJ2-1,few,TRBV14,TGTGCCAGCAGCCAACTACTAGCGGGGGGAGTCCACCGGTTCTTC,CASSQLLAGGVHRFF
NA,TRBJ2-2,NA,TRBV5-1,TGCGCCAGCACCCCGGTGGGGCCGAACACCGGGGAGCTGTTTTTT,CASTPVGPNTGELFF
NA,TRBJ2-1,few,TRBV11-2,TGTGCCAGCAGCTTCTACCCCCTTAGGGCAGCCTACAATGAGCAGTTCTTC,CASSFYPLRAAYNEQFF
NA,TRBJ2-1,few,TRBV12-3/TRBV12-4,TGTGCCAGCAGCCCCCAGGTCTTAAACTACAATGAGCAGTTCTTC,CASSPQVLNYNEQFF
NA,TRBJ2-5,few,TRBV6-4,TGTGCCAGCAGTGACAGGGCGGAGACCCAGTACTTC,CASSDRAETQYF
NA,TRBJ1-6,NA,TRBV7-9,TGTGCCAGCAGCTTAAAACAGGGAAGCTCACCCCTCCACTTT,CASSLKQGSSPLHF
NA,TRBJ2-2,NA,TRBV5-4,TGTGCCAGCAGCTCGGGGCCTGGGCGTAAAGGGAGCATCGGGGAGCTGTTTTTT,CASSSGPGRKGSIGELFF
NA,TRBJ1-6,few,TRBV12-3/TRBV12-4,TGTGCCAGCAGCCGCTGGGGGGAAAATAATTCACCCCTCCACTTT,CASSRWGENNSPLHF
TRBD1,TRBJ1-5,NA,TRBV20-1,TGCAGTGCTGCCCCCGGGACAGTCAGCAATCAGCCCCAGCATTTT,CSAAPGTVSNQPQHF
TRBD2,TRBJ2-1,many,TRBV5-1,TGCGCCAGCAGCTTGGGAGTAAAAGCGGGAGTCAGGTCCTACAATGAGCAGTTCTTC,CASSLGVKAGVRSYNEQFF
TRBD1,TRBJ2-1,many,TRBV10-2,TGCGCCAGCGGCGGACAGGTTTACAATGAGCAGTTCTTC,CASGGQVYNEQFF
NA,TRBJ2-6,NA,TRBV5-1,TGCGCCAGCAGCTCCACACCCTCTGGGGCCAACGTCCTGACTTTC,CASSSTPSGANVLTF
NA,TRBJ2-7,few,TRBV19,TGTGCCAGCGCGGGGCTAGGCCACTACGAGCAGTACTTC,CASAGLGHYEQYF
NA,TRBJ2-3,many,TRBV5-1,TGCGCCAGCAGCTTAAATCCAGGGGATACGCAGTATTTT,CASSLNPGDTQYF
NA,TRBJ2-3,NA,TRBV12-3/TRBV12-4,TGTGCCAGCAGTTTATATGGGGGGGCAACAGATACGCAGTATTTT,CASSLYGGATDTQYF